The 4 T cell receptor beta chains in this list originate from one sample, sequenced in a study of cytomegalovirus exposure and HLA in healthy donors. Produced via immunoSEQ multiplex PCR; TCRdb's table is partial and in-frame only. Among about 110,000 clones listed, 88% were seen once. Sequences were obtained from PBMCs. Source of these receptors: a woman aged 18-30 years in good health and CMV-seronegative.

The J gene is TRBJ2-1, the V gene TRBV20-1; D is unresolved. This CDR3 is 11 amino acids long. Trimming removed 6 bases at V and 6 bases at J, with 9 bases between. Per germline, CDR1 DFQATT and CDR2 SNEGSKA (reference sequence). This CDR3 is CSAPVLNEQFF. The CDR3 region has the DNA TGCAGTGCCCCGGTTCTCAATGAGCAGTTCTTC.

The chain recombines TRBV18 with TRBJ1-1, with D possibly matching TRBD1 (6 bases). CDR3 length: 15 amino acids. In germline, CDR1 is KGHSH, CDR2 LQKENI. Between the trimmed V and J ends, which lost 3 bases and 1 base, there was a span of 12 bases. The CDR3 reads CASSPAGTQNTEAFF. Here the CDR3 DNA reads TGTGCCAGCTCACCTGCCGGGACACAGAACACTGAAGCTTTCTTT. Full variable domain (missing parts from reference TRBV18 and TRBJ1-1): NAGVMQNPRHLVRRRGQEARLRCSPMKGHSHVYWYRQLPEEGLKFMVYLQKENIIDESGMPKERFSAEFPKEGPSILRIQQVVRGDSAAYFCASSPAGTQNTEAFFGQGTRLTVV.

CDR3 sequence: CASSTGGITEKLFF. In DNA form, the CDR3 reads TGTGCCAGCAGTACAGGGGGTATAACCGAAAAACTGTTTTTT. This chain joins TRBV2 and TRBJ1-4; TRBD1 matches 8 bases. This CDR3 has 14 amino acids. Germline CDR1 and CDR2: SNHLY and FYNNEI. After removal of 5 bases from V and 8 bases from J, the junction contained 7 bases not matched to a gene.

The CDR3 DNA sequence: TGTGCCAGCAGCTTCCGGGGGAGCTCCTACAATGAGCAGTTCTTC. It translates to CASSFRGSSYNEQFF. V and J are TRBV5-4 and TRBJ2-1, with D tentatively TRBD2 (6 bases). The CDR3 loop spans 15 amino acids. Germline V gene sequence: CDR1 SGHNT, CDR2 YYREEE (reference sequence). V dropped 2 bases and J dropped 0 bases, with 9 bases sitting between them.